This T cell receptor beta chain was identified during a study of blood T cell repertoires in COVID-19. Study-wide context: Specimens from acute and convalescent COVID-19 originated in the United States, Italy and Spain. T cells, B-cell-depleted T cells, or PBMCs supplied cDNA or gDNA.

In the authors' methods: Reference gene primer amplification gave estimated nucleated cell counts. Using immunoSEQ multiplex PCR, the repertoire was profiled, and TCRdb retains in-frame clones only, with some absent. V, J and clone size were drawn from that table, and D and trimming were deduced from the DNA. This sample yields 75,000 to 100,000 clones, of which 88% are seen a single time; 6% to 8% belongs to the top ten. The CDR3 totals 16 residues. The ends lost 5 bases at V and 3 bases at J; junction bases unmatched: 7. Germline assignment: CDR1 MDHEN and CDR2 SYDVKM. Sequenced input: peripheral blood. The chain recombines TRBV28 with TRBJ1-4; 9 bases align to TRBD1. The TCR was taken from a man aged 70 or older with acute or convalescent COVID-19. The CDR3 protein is CASSRTGAPSNEKLFF. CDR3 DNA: TGTGCCAGCAGTCGGACAGGGGCGCCATCTAATGAAAAACTGTTTTTT.